This T cell receptor (beta chain) was documented in a study of blood T cell repertoires in COVID-19. Two negative PCRs, clearance, or symptom resolution had been documented for recovered Cohort 3 donors. The method was immunoSEQ multiplex PCR; TCRdb's version includes in-frame clones alone and lacks a portion of them. The sample contains about 160,000 clones, approximately 90% of which appear only once. Per the germline V gene, CDR1 is SGHRS and CDR2 is YFSETQ. The CDR3 has 12 residues. The ends were cut back, 0 bases at V and 5 bases at J, with 4 bases in the middle. This clonotype originated in a woman aged 50 to 60 who had recovered from COVID-19. The V and J genes are TRBV5-1 and TRBJ2-3; D remains ambiguous. Sequencing was carried out using PBMCs or T cells enriched from blood (not recorded which). CDR3 in amino acids: CASSLELDTQYF. CDR3 bases: TGCGCCAGCAGCTTGGAACTAGATACGCAGTATTTT. Full variable domain (rest looked up from reference TRBV5-1 and TRBJ2-3): KAGVTQTPRYLIKTRGQQVTLSCSPISGHRSVSWYQQTPGQGLQFLFEYFSETQRNKGNFPGRFSGRQFSNSRSEMNVSTLELGDSALYLCASSLELDTQYFGPGTRLTVL.